Listed below are T cell receptor beta chains from one sample, sequenced in a study of blood T cells in healthy people across ages. MiXCR was run by TCRdb on the 5' RACE reads, yielding one entry per CDR3 protein. The sample includes just under 750,000 distinct CDR3 sequences, roughly 20% of them seen just once. Sequences were obtained from blood. The origin of the receptors is a man between 65 and 85 years old in good health. Both conserved end residues are part of each CDR3. The D gene is left open where the match is weak. For some rows the clone size is stated as once, few or many, or as a class when expanded; others skip it.

>TRBV20-1|TRBJ1-2|many|-
TGCAGTGCCAGGTGGCAGAGTGGCTACACCTTC
CSARWQSGYTF
>TRBV20-1|TRBJ1-1|few|-
TGCAGTGCTAGTCTGGACAGCGGAATGAACACTGAAGCTTTCTTT
CSASLDSGMNTEAFF
>TRBV20-1|TRBJ2-1|few|TRBD1
TGCAGTGCTACGAATCCACCGGGACAGGGTTACAATGAGCAGTTCTTC
CSATNPPGQGYNEQFF
>TRBV28|TRBJ2-3|few|TRBD2
TGTGCCAGCAGCTATAGCGGGGGGTGGAGCACAGATACGCAGTATTTT
CASSYSGGWSTDTQYF
>TRBV24-1|TRBJ2-3|-|TRBD1
TGTGCCACCCGGCGGACAGGGCAGTCAGATACGCAGTATTTT
CATRRTGQSDTQYF
>TRBV12-3/TRBV12-4|TRBJ1-1|once|-
TGTGCCAGCAGTTCAAGCCTGTGGTCCGGGCAAACTGAAGCTTTCTTT
CASSSSLWSGQTEAFF
>TRBV7-8|TRBJ2-5|many|-
TGTGCCAGCAGCTTAGGGACACTGTACCAAGAGACCCAGTACTTC
CASSLGTLYQETQYF
>TRBV6-6|TRBJ1-5|-|TRBD1
TGTGCCAGCAGTCACGACAGGGGCGGCAATCAGCCCCAGCATTTT
CASSHDRGGNQPQHF
>TRBV18|TRBJ2-3|few|-
TGTGCCAGCTCAGTCCGGGCCTCGGGAGTAGATACGCAGTATTTT
CASSVRASGVDTQYF
>TRBV5-6|TRBJ2-7|-|-
TGTGCCTGCAACAGTGGTGTTTACGAGCAGTACTTC
CACNSGVYEQYF
>TRBV3-1|TRBJ2-3|-|TRBD1
TGTGCCAGCAGCCAAGAAGACAGGGTGGACACTTATTTT
CASSQEDRVDTYF
>TRBV18|TRBJ2-1|-|-
TGTGCCAGCTCTCCAGGACGGGGCTACAATGAGCAGTTCTTC
CASSPGRGYNEQFF
>TRBV20-1|TRBJ2-5|-|-
TGCAGTGCTAGAGATCGGCTCGGGGCGTCGGAGACCCAGTACTTC
CSARDRLGASETQYF
>TRBV20-1|TRBJ2-1|-|-
TGCAGTGCCCTTAGCGGACGACTTGGGAATGAGCAGTTCTTC
CSALSGRLGNEQFF
>TRBV4-3|TRBJ1-1|few|-
TGCGCCAGCAGCCAAGTGGCGGGGAACACTGAAGCTTTCTTT
CASSQVAGNTEAFF
>TRBV27|TRBJ2-3|few|TRBD2
TGTGCCAGCAGTCCCCTAGCGGGGGTACTTTATACGCAGTATTTT
CASSPLAGVLYTQYF
>TRBV12-3/TRBV12-4|TRBJ1-3|few|-
TGTGCCAGCAGTTTAAGGGGGGGCGGCTCTGGAAACACCATATATTTT
CASSLRGGGSGNTIYF
>TRBV6-2/TRBV6-3|TRBJ1-1|many|-
TGTGCCAGCAGACGAGGCCGTGAAGCTTTCTTT
CASRRGREAFF
>TRBV20-1|TRBJ2-3|-|-
TGCAGTGCCACTATTACAGATACGCAGTATTTT
CSATITDTQYF
>TRBV12-3/TRBV12-4|TRBJ1-2|-|-
TGTGCCAGCAGTTTTGGGGGGTCGGTTGGCTACACCTTC
CASSFGGSVGYTF
>TRBV3-1|TRBJ2-5|few|TRBD2
TGTGCCAGCAGGCAACCGGGACTACCACAAGAGACCCAGTACTTC
CASRQPGLPQETQYF
>TRBV4-2|TRBJ2-5|-|-
TGTGCCAGCAGCCAAGGAATTTCCCAACAAGAGACCCAGTACTTC
CASSQGISQQETQYF
>TRBV27|TRBJ2-1|few|-
TGTGCCAGCAGTTCTAACTCCTACAATGAGCAGTTCTTC
CASSSNSYNEQFF
>TRBV10-3|TRBJ2-1|-|TRBD2
TGTGCCATCAGTGTGGGACTAGCGGGGAATGAGCAGTTCTTC
CAISVGLAGNEQFF
>TRBV19|TRBJ1-3|-|-
TGTGCCAGTAGTATTGTTGAGGGTTCTGGAAACACCATATATTTT
CASSIVEGSGNTIYF
>TRBV12-3/TRBV12-4|TRBJ2-5|few|TRBD1
TGTGCCAGCAGCCAGGGGGCTCAAGAGACCCAGTACTTC
CASSQGAQETQYF
>TRBV7-9|TRBJ2-7|-|TRBD2
TGTGCCAGCAGCCGACTAGCGGGGGGTCGAAGCTCCTACGAGCAGTACTTC
CASSRLAGGRSSYEQYF
>TRBV18|TRBJ2-3|-|-
TGTGCCAGCTCACCCCTGGCAGGGAGTATACCTAGCACAGATACGCAGTATTTT
CASSPLAGSIPSTDTQYF
>TRBV28|TRBJ2-4|many|-
TGTGCCAGCAGTCCTTCTCTCCGGACCGAAGAAAACATTCAGTACTTC
CASSPSLRTEENIQYF
>TRBV7-9|TRBJ2-7|-|TRBD2
TGTGCCAGCAGCTTGGAAGCGGGGGGGAGAAACGAGCAGTACTTC
CASSLEAGGRNEQYF
>TRBV5-1|TRBJ1-1|-|TRBD1
TGCGCCAGCAGCTTGAATACAGGGGTGAACACTGAAGCTTTCTTT
CASSLNTGVNTEAFF
>TRBV18|TRBJ1-1|few|TRBD1
TGTGCCAGCTCACCACCGGGACAGCCGAACACTGAAGCTTTCTTT
CASSPPGQPNTEAFF
>TRBV11-2|TRBJ2-5|-|-
TGTGCCAGCAGTTCATGGGAGGCTACCCAGTACTTC
CASSSWEATQYF
>TRBV11-3|TRBJ2-5|-|TRBD2
TGTGCCAGCAGCCCCGGGGGGTTATACGAGACCCAGTACTTC
CASSPGGLYETQYF
>TRBV29-1|TRBJ1-1|-|-
TGCAGCGTTCAGGGACTCGCTGAAGCTTTCTTT
CSVQGLAEAFF
>TRBV5-1|TRBJ1-5|-|-
TGCGCCAGCAGCTTACGACCAGGACAGATAAGACTCAATCAGCCCCAGCATTTT
CASSLRPGQIRLNQPQHF
>TRBV6-4|TRBJ2-1|-|-
TGTGCCAGCAGTGACCCCAGAGAGGATTACAATGAGCAGTTCTTC
CASSDPREDYNEQFF
>TRBV30|TRBJ1-1|-|-
TGTGCCTGGAGGGGGTCAATGAACACTGAAGCTTTCTTT
CAWRGSMNTEAFF
>TRBV27|TRBJ2-1|-|TRBD2
TGTGCCAGCAAAATTAATGCCCCGCTAGCGGGGGATTACAATGAGCAGTTCTTC
CASKINAPLAGDYNEQFF
>TRBV7-2|TRBJ1-1|many|TRBD1
TGTGCCAGCAGCTCCTCCGGGACAGGCCGTAAAGCTTTCTTT
CASSSSGTGRKAFF
>TRBV6-5|TRBJ2-7|few|-
TGTGCCAGCAGTTATGGGGGTTCGGCCTACGAGCAGTACTTC
CASSYGGSAYEQYF
>TRBV6-5|TRBJ1-4|few|TRBD1
TGTGCCAGCAGTTCCCGACAGGGGGCCCTTGGGATGGTTTTT
CASSSRQGALGMVF
>TRBV21-1|TRBJ2-7|-|-
TGTGCCAGCACCCCCAGGGGCGAGCAGTACTTC
CASTPRGEQYF
>TRBV28|TRBJ2-7|-|-
TGTGCCAGCAGCTTGGCACGGGCGGGGTTTCGGAACGAGCAGTACTTC
CASSLARAGFRNEQYF
>TRBV11-2|TRBJ1-5|many|-
TGTGCCAGCAGCCCACTCTGGGGGCCCAATCAGCCCCAGCATTTT
CASSPLWGPNQPQHF
>TRBV2|TRBJ1-2|-|-
TGTGCCACCGTCTACCAAGGCTACACCTTC
CATVYQGYTF
>TRBV5-1|TRBJ2-7|-|-
TGCGCCAGCAGCCACGACTGGGCTCTTTCCCACGAGCAGTACTTC
CASSHDWALSHEQYF
>TRBV21-1|TRBJ2-7|-|-
TGTGCCAACAGCAAAGATGGGAGAACAGGGGGCCTCTACTACGAGCAGTACTTC
CANSKDGRTGGLYYEQYF
>TRBV20-1|TRBJ1-4|-|-
TGCAGTGCTAGAGATCCCGGGACAAGGAATGAAAAACTGTTTTTT
CSARDPGTRNEKLFF
>TRBV4-1|TRBJ2-5|few|-
TGCGCCAGCAGCCAAGCTCGACAGTTAAAGGGGACCCAGTACTTC
CASSQARQLKGTQYF
>TRBV5-1|TRBJ2-1|many|-
TGCGCCAGCAGCTCCGGGGGTTACAATGAGCAGTTCTTC
CASSSGGYNEQFF
>TRBV12-3/TRBV12-4|TRBJ2-5|few|-
TGTGCCAGCAGTGCCGGGACCACTACCCAAGAGACCCAGTACTTC
CASSAGTTTQETQYF
>TRBV5-1|TRBJ2-1|-|-
TGCGCCAGCAGCCCTAGACAGGACTACAATGAGCAGTTCTTC
CASSPRQDYNEQFF
>TRBV6-6|TRBJ2-1|-|TRBD2
TGTGCCAGCAGACACACTAGCGGGAGGAAGAATGAGCAGTTCTTC
CASRHTSGRKNEQFF
>TRBV20-1|TRBJ2-2|-|TRBD2
TGCAGTGCTAGAGGACCAGCGGGGTTGAACACCGGGGAGCTGTTTTTT
CSARGPAGLNTGELFF
>TRBV18|TRBJ2-5|-|-
TGTGCCAGCTCACCAATGGACAAGGGAGAGACCCAGTACTTC
CASSPMDKGETQYF
>TRBV6-4|TRBJ1-1|few|-
TGTGCCAGCAGCGACCGGGCCGAGGGTAAGGCTTTCTTT
CASSDRAEGKAFF
>TRBV3-1|TRBJ1-1|-|TRBD1
TGTGCCAGCAGCCAAGCGGGACAGCCGAACACTGAAGCTTTCTTT
CASSQAGQPNTEAFF
>TRBV12-3/TRBV12-4|TRBJ1-3|few|-
TGTGCCAGCAGCCAATTAGGGGACACCATATATTTT
CASSQLGDTIYF
>TRBV12-3/TRBV12-4|TRBJ1-6|-|-
TGTGCCAGCAGCGGGGACTTACTAAATTCACCCCTCCACTTT
CASSGDLLNSPLHF